This TCR beta chain originates from a study of cytomegalovirus exposure and HLA in healthy donors. The CDR3 sequence is 12 residues long. Germline values: CDR1 SGHTA, CDR2 FQGNSA. Trimming stripped 6 bases from V and 1 base from J, with 6 bases between. The PCR ran on 60 Vbeta and 13 Jbeta primers. How the authors handled the data: Counted up in a later analysis, unique TCR beta chains came to about 80 million, with roughly 11 million shared. Assay: immunoSEQ multiplex PCR; the TCRdb copy retains only in-frame clones and omits some. V and J calls and clone size follow that table, whereas D and trimming were derived from the DNA. The table records 200,000 to 250,000 clones, under 90% of them present only once.

This receptor was obtained from a human donor in good health. This rearrangement joins TRBV7-2 to TRBJ1-1; D is unresolved. The specimen sequenced was PBMCs. This CDR3 reads CASSHPNTEAFF. Here the CDR3 DNA reads TGTGCCAGCAGTCATCCGAACACTGAAGCTTTCTTT. The entire variable domain, with the rest obtained from reference TRBV7-2 and TRBJ1-1, is as follows: GAGVSQSPSNKVTEKGKDVELRCDPISGHTALYWYRQSLGQGLEFLIYFQGNSAPDKSGLPSDRFSAERTGGSVSTLTIQRTQQEDSAVYLCASSHPNTEAFFGQGTRLTVV.